A selection of T cell receptor beta chains follows, all from one sample in a study of T-cell memory formation after mild COVID-19. Via MiXCR, TCRdb re-called the 5' RACE reads, giving one row per CDR3 protein. The table lists some 130,000 distinct CDR3 sequences, under 30% of them singletons. The sequenced material came from PBMCs or a T cell subset sorted from them (not recorded which). The receptors were sampled from an adult woman who had mild COVID-19 (a few samples of this study predate the infection). Cell type and time point are not known. CDR3s include the opening cysteine and the closing phenylalanine or tryptophan. Fields, in order: J gene, V gene, D gene, clone size, CDR3 protein, CDR3 DNA. The D gene is left open where the match is weak. Clone size is given for some rows only: seen once, a few or many times, or a class if the clone is expanded.

TRBJ2-3	TRBV7-9	TRBD2	few	CASSLPLAGTDTQYF	TGTGCCAGCAGCTTACCTCTAGCGGGCACAGATACGCAGTATTTT
TRBJ2-2	TRBV19	TRBD1	few	CASSTGTGKEAGELFF	TGTGCCAGTAGTACTGGGACAGGGAAGGAAGCCGGGGAGCTGTTTTTT
TRBJ2-1	TRBV20-1	TRBD2	-	CSARGPGLPLDEQFF	TGCAGTGCTAGAGGACCGGGACTACCCTTGGATGAGCAGTTCTTC
TRBJ2-1	TRBV19	-	-	CASSIDMGGREQFF	TGTGCCAGTAGTATAGATATGGGCGGGCGCGAACAGTTCTTC
TRBJ2-1	TRBV24-1	TRBD2	-	CATSGLSGRAPNEQFF	TGTGCCACCAGTGGCCTTAGCGGGAGGGCCCCAAATGAGCAGTTCTTC
TRBJ2-1	TRBV7-9	-	few	CASSLEGWAYNEQFF	TGTGCCAGCAGCTTAGAAGGCTGGGCCTACAATGAGCAGTTCTTC
TRBJ1-1	TRBV7-6	-	-	CASSYDRAIGNTEAFF	TGTGCCAGCAGCTATGACCGGGCGATAGGGAACACTGAAGCTTTCTTT
TRBJ2-3	TRBV7-3	-	-	CASSLITAGPHTQYF	TGTGCCAGCAGCTTAATAACAGCTGGACCTCATACGCAGTATTTT
TRBJ2-5	TRBV7-9	TRBD2	-	CASSLHPLAGGSNF	TGTGCCAGCAGCTTACACCCCTTAGCGGGAGGGTCTAATTTC
TRBJ2-1	TRBV7-9	TRBD2	few	CASSPTSGRSYNEQFF	TGTGCCAGCAGCCCGACTAGCGGGAGGTCCTACAATGAGCAGTTCTTC
TRBJ2-1	TRBV11-2	TRBD1	few	CASSMGNRGLGEQFF	TGTGCCAGCAGCATGGGGAACAGGGGGTTAGGTGAGCAGTTCTTC
TRBJ1-3	TRBV12-3/TRBV12-4	-	-	CASSPGGLHSGNTIYF	TGTGCCAGCAGTCCGGGGGGGCTTCACTCTGGAAACACCATATATTTT
TRBJ2-5	TRBV2	-	-	CASSEWQQETQYF	TGTGCCAGCAGTGAGTGGCAGCAAGAGACCCAGTACTTC
TRBJ1-1	TRBV29-1	-	-	CSVLMGVEAFF	TGCAGCGTTCTAATGGGGGTTGAAGCTTTCTTT
TRBJ2-1	TRBV10-3	-	-	CAISGLANNNEQFF	TGTGCCATCAGCGGGCTAGCGAATAACAATGAGCAGTTCTTC
TRBJ2-1	TRBV12-3/TRBV12-4	-	-	CASSPLRAGNYNEQFF	TGTGCCAGCAGTCCCCTGAGGGCAGGGAACTACAATGAGCAGTTCTTC
TRBJ1-1	TRBV5-1	-	-	CASSSTDSIMNTEAFF	TGCGCCAGCAGCTCGACAGATTCGATAATGAACACTGAAGCTTTCTTT
TRBJ2-7	TRBV9	TRBD2	many	CASSVGTSVSYEQYF	TGTGCCAGCAGCGTCGGGACTAGCGTATCCTACGAGCAGTACTTC
TRBJ2-1	TRBV13	TRBD2	few	CASSPNSGGAHNEQFF	TGTGCCAGCAGCCCCAATAGCGGGGGGGCCCACAATGAGCAGTTCTTC
TRBJ2-2	TRBV9	-	-	CASSVLREPGELFF	TGTGCCAGCAGCGTACTCAGGGAACCCGGGGAGCTGTTTTTT
TRBJ2-5	TRBV12-3/TRBV12-4	-	few	CASSMTLQETQYF	TGTGCCAGCAGTATGACTCTCCAAGAGACCCAGTACTTC